This T cell receptor beta chain was sequenced during a study of shared clonotypes between healthy human individuals. Healthy adults negative for HIV, lacking recent acute infections or vaccinations, served as donors. Splitting the CD4+ cells yielded a CD45RA+ naive subset and a CD45RA-negative memory subset. The study's findings and limits: Sharing across a few donors was seen in 4.5% to 5.5% of naive CD4 clonotypes. Some clonotypes were shared by all four sorted-subset donors, while others were not shared. The non-shared ones had lower generation probabilities than the shared ones.

Using immunoSEQ multiplex PCR, the repertoire was profiled, and TCRdb retains in-frame clones only, with some absent. Found here are about 1.1 million clones, more than 75% of them singletons; the top ten hold approximately 0.5%. As regards this clone: Its antigen is not known.

Germline V gives CDR1 SGHRS, CDR2 YFSETQ. Trimming pared 2 bases from V and 0 bases from J, leaving 11 bases between. This CDR3 region has 16 residues. Sequencing used memory CD4+ T cells from PBMCs. As for subset: CD45RA-negative fraction. The TCR comes from a man younger than 35 in good health. Some clones in this sample may be carry-over from other donors' samples. The genes are TRBV5-1 and TRBJ2-2; D is tentatively TRBD1 or TRBD2 (5 bases each). DNA of the CDR3: TGCGCCAGCAGCTTTTGGGGGTTTGCGAACACCGGGGAGCTGTTTTTT. Residues: CASSFWGFANTGELFF.